This T cell receptor (beta chain) derives from a study of spatial heterogeneity in lung cancer (dated by TCRdb to between 2017 and 2020). For the wider study: Beta-chain transcripts were consistently detected in greater numbers than alpha-chain transcripts, which likely reflected higher beta-chain transcript abundance. A strong correlation was found between TCR transcript counts in tumor regions and a T cell transcriptional module score from matched bulk RNA-seq. In the raw uncorrected reads, each unique combination of TCR and UMI appeared more than ten times on average. TCR alpha and beta repertoires were quantitatively compared across multiple tumor regions, matched nontumor lung and blood in non-small cell lung cancer. The study linked features of the TCR repertoire to counts of nonsynonymous mutations, which were determined by whole-exome sequencing of tumor tissue. At surgery, 200 or so tumor regions, some 61 matched nontumor lung samples and 56 PBMC samples were TCR-sequenced for both alpha and beta chains. Beyond this particular receptor, the publication reports: The tumor nonsynonymous mutation count correlated with the number of expanded alpha and beta TCRs within the tumor. Counts of ubiquitous and regional expanded TCRs were found to correlate with counts of ubiquitous and regional nonsynonymous mutations, respectively. TCR-seq coverage of tumor T cells was estimated to be only approximately 7% for alpha chains and about 13% for beta chains. Additional single-cell paired TCR alpha and beta sequencing was considered necessary to confirm, at a functional level, the hypothesis that regional TCRs recognize regional mutations.

To note about this clonotype: Its antigen is currently not known. There are no base qualities to consult, and no much larger clone falls within one base.

V trim: 6 bases; J trim: 3 bases; unmatched bases: 4. There are 14 amino acids in the CDR3, from cysteine to phenylalanine inclusive. Only CDR3 DNA is held: 42 bases, read in frame from base 1. The germline V gene (reference sequence) provides CDR1 MNHEY and CDR2 SMNVEV. Reading the label with the study, this specimen's time point is: sample taken at primary tumor resection. The donors were about 71 patients from the lung TRACERx cohort who had early-stage, untreated non-small cell lung cancer. Whole RNA extracted from tumor and nontumor lung tissue, or from cryopreserved PBMC samples, was used for TCR sequencing without cell sorting. Only patients for whom sufficient RNA was available from at least two tumor regions were selected for TCR sequencing. Before being selected, tumor and adjacent nontumor lung specimens were reviewed by a lung pathologist. The library was built by means of 5' RACE. Sequenced on a NextSeq 500. In the TCR library protocol, a unique molecular identifier was attached to each TCR cDNA molecule so that PCR and sequencing errors could be corrected. As for the original processing: Decombinator tools were used for TCR identification, UMI-based error correction and CDR3 extraction. Expanded TCRs were defined as those above a frequency of 2 per 1,000, corresponding to the top 1% of the tumor frequency distribution. Expanded tumor TCRs statistically deemed absent (corrected P<0.05) from at least one tumor region were classed as regional, and all other expanded tumor TCRs were classed as ubiquitous. Renyi diversity was calculated using the R vegan package after each repertoire was subsampled 100 times to 5,000 TCRs. To build CDR3 similarity networks, amino acid triplet string-kernel similarity was used, and CDR3s were connected when their pairwise similarity was above 0.82. TCRdb trimmed public reads at Q25 via fastp, called clones via MiXCR and kept in-frame beta chains. Rows are combined by CDR3 protein, so each entry shows the most common genes and DNA. The V and J calls were determined by TCRdb, not by the authors. Counted in this sample were several thousand distinct CDR3 sequences; around 11% of them appeared once. Approximately 28% of the sample belongs to the ten largest clones.

The source was lung tumor tissue, collected at surgery. The chain couples TRBV27 to TRBJ2-3; TRBD2 agrees with 9 junctional bases. The receptor's source is a male donor with early-stage non-small cell lung cancer. DNA sequence: TGTGCCAGCAGACTCCTAGCGGGAACAGATACGCAGTATTTT. This codes for CASRLLAGTDTQYF.